This T cell receptor beta chain came from a study of siplizumab effects on memory and regulatory T cells. Mixed lymphocyte reaction cells were cocultured at 37°C for 6 to 7 days. Comments on this clone: The antigen remains undetermined.

Only in-frame clones appear in the TCRdb table, and some are missing; sequencing was by immunoSEQ multiplex PCR. In the table there are approximately 5,400 clones, 40% to 55% of which are singletons. Overall study results and limits: Alloreactive sequences from unstimulated CD4+ memory cells fell significantly with siplizumab.

Specimen: CFSE-low (dividing) CD8+ T cells sorted from an allogeneic mixed lymphocyte reaction. This TCR derives from a human donor in good health; the cells came from an allogeneic mixed lymphocyte reaction. Some clones in this sample may be carry-over from other donors' samples.

CDR3 nucleotide sequence: TGTGCCAGCAGACCGGGACTCTCCTACGAGCAGTACTTC. This sequence encodes CASRPGLSYEQYF. This chain links TRBV6-1 with TRBJ2-5; a weak D match, TRBD2 (6 bases). The J call may be incorrect, as the DNA end agrees better with TRBJ2-7. Germline CDR1 and CDR2: MNHNS and SASEGT. The CDR3 loop spans 13 amino acids.